The 23 T cell receptor beta chains reported below all come from one sample, sequenced in a study of CD8 T cells in ankylosing spondylitis. TCRdb processed the 5' RACE reads anew with MiXCR; each CDR3 protein has one entry. The sample holds a few hundred thousand distinct CDR3 sequences, roughly a quarter seen once. The sequenced material came from blood, either unsorted or a sorted T cell fraction (not recorded which). The source is a male donor with ankylosing spondylitis or in good health (not recorded which).

V is TRBV20-1 and J is TRBJ2-2, with TRBD2 as a possible D gene (7 bases). The germline gives CDR1 DFQATT, CDR2 SNEGSKA (reference sequence). V lost 2 bases and J 3 bases, leaving 10 bases between the germline ends. This CDR3 region has 14 residues. The CDR3 region has the DNA TGCAGTGCTAGACGAGGGGGGGACACCGGGGAGCTGTTTTTT. Protein product: CSARRGGDTGELFF.

This clonotype turned up a few times. The chain joins TRBV12-3 or TRBV12-4 to TRBJ1-1, with a possible D match to TRBD1 (6 bases). The CDR3 has 15 amino acids. V dropped 0 bases and J dropped 1 base, with 9 bases sitting between them. CDR3 in amino acids: CASSLAWTANTEAFF. As DNA, the CDR3 is TGTGCCAGCAGTTTAGCTTGGACAGCGAACACTGAAGCTTTCTTT.

The V gene is TRBV3-1, the J gene TRBJ1-1; tentative D call: TRBD1 (6 bases). Between the trimmed V and J ends, which lost 1 base and 6 bases, there was a span of 18 bases. The CDR3 runs 16 residues. The V gene's germline CDR1 is LGHDT and CDR2 YNNKEL (reference sequence). CDR3 DNA sequence: TGTGCCAGCAGCCAAGTGACCGGGCCTCAGGGGTCTGAAGCTTTCTTT. As protein: CASSQVTGPQGSEAFF.

The sample holds many counts of this clonotype. The chain carries TRBV10-1 and TRBJ1-1; D remains ambiguous. Germline CDR1 is WNHNN and CDR2 is SYGVQD (reference sequence). Trimming took off 3 bases at V and 1 base at J, with 6 bases between the two ends. The length of the CDR3 is 13 residues. This CDR3 reads CASSEQGNTEAFF. The DNA of the CDR3 is TGCGCCAGCAGTGAACAAGGGAACACTGAAGCTTTCTTT.

The rearrangement uses TRBV7-6 and TRBJ2-5, with 8 bases identical to TRBD1. CDR1 and CDR2 (germline): SGHVS, FNYEAQ. V lost 2 bases and J lost 5; bases outside the gene matches: 7. The CDR3 is 15 amino acids. The CDR3 here is CASSLNSGGRETQYF. The CDR3 bases are TGTGCCAGCAGCTTAAATTCAGGGGGCCGGGAGACCCAGTACTTC.

This clonotype has only one observation. The genes are TRBV7-9 and TRBJ2-3; D may be TRBD1 (5 bases). The CDR3 runs 14 residues. The V gene's germline CDR1 is SEHNR and CDR2 FQNEAQ (reference sequence). Trimming shortened V by 3 bases and J by 2 bases, and 9 bases separated the two germline ends. The CDR3 sequence is CASSFFRDTDTQYF. CDR3 sequence (DNA): TGTGCCAGCAGCTTTTTCAGGGACACAGATACGCAGTATTTT.

The J gene is TRBJ2-1, the V gene TRBV10-3; D may match TRBD1 or TRBD2 (6 bases each). The CDR3 contains 17 residues. V lost 0 bases, J lost 0 bases, and 12 bases lay in between. The V gene's germline CDR1 is ENHRY and CDR2 SYGVKD. The CDR3, as DNA: TGTGCCATCAGTGAGTCGAAAGGGGGGAGCTCCTACAATGAGCAGTTCTTC. Residues: CAISESKGGSSYNEQFF.

A few counts support this clonotype. This rearrangement joins TRBV6-1 to TRBJ1-2, with 8 bases fitting TRBD1. The length of the CDR3 is 14 residues. Germline assignment: CDR1 MNHNS and CDR2 SASEGT. V lost 6 bases, J lost 4 bases, and 7 bases stayed unmatched. In nucleotides, the CDR3 is TGTGCCAGCAGACCCCCAGGGGGCGTCTATGGCTACACCTTC. Protein product: CASRPPGGVYGYTF.

The chain employs TRBV20-1 and TRBJ2-3; 9 nucleotides match TRBD2. The J segment lost 2 bases and the V segment lost 2 bases, leaving 8 bases of the junction unmatched. Germline V gives CDR1 DFQATT, CDR2 SNEGSKA (reference sequence). This CDR3 comprises 16 residues. The CDR3 protein is CSARIASGANTDTQYF. In nucleotides, the CDR3 is TGCAGTGCTAGAATCGCTAGCGGGGCAAACACAGATACGCAGTATTTT.

This clonotype was picked up a small number of times. The rearrangement joins TRBV20-1 to TRBJ2-1; D not certain. The CDR3 runs to 11 residues. Trimming took 3 bases from V and 5 from J, leaving 5 bases between them. CDR1 and CDR2 (germline): DFQATT, SNEGSKA (reference sequence). The CDR3 loop reads CSASNNNEQFF. For the CDR3, the DNA is TGCAGTGCTAGTAACAACAATGAGCAGTTCTTC.

This chain joins TRBV20-1 and TRBJ1-2, with TRBD1 identical over 10 bases. V trimming: 6 bases; J trimming: 4 bases; junction bases outside the gene matches: 8. The CDR3 sequence is 14 residues long. In germline, CDR1 is DFQATT, CDR2 SNEGSKA (reference sequence). Here the CDR3 reads CSATIRTGGYGYTF. CDR3 sequence (DNA): TGCAGTGCGACAATCCGGACAGGGGGCTATGGCTACACCTTC.

This sequence joins TRBV3-1 and TRBJ2-3; D perhaps matches TRBD2 (6 bases). The V end lost 2 bases, the J end lost 8 bases, and 17 bases lay between the germline ends. Germline V gene sequence: CDR1 LGHDT, CDR2 YNNKEL (reference sequence). This CDR3 contains 15 residues. CDR3 nucleotide sequence: TGTGCCAGCAGCCAACCCGGGACTCTCTCCGGTACGCAGTATTTT. Its protein is CASSQPGTLSGTQYF.

This clonotype was seen at least ten times. The chain recombines TRBV5-6 with TRBJ2-7; 7 nucleotides agree with TRBD1. With V trimmed by 4 bases and J by 3 bases, 10 bases remained unmatched. This CDR3 spans 15 amino acids. Per germline, CDR1 SGHDT and CDR2 YYEEEE. CDR3 DNA sequence: TGTGCCAGCAGCGGCGACAGGGTTTTTCGCTACGAGCAGTACTTC. It translates to CASSGDRVFRYEQYF.

This clonotype appeared a few times. The chain uses TRBV7-9 and TRBJ2-7, with D possibly matching TRBD1 (5 bases). The V end lost 8 bases, the J end lost 5 bases, and 13 bases lay between the germline ends. The CDR3 contains 12 residues. Germline V gene data show CDR1 as SEHNR and CDR2 as FQNEAQ (reference sequence). The CDR3 loop reads CASCGDSNEQYF. CDR3 nucleotides: TGTGCCAGCTGCGGCGACAGTAACGAGCAGTACTTC.

This clonotype was found many times. The chain has TRBV20-1 and TRBJ2-4; 7 positions agree with TRBD1. The J segment lost 4 bases and the V segment lost 0 bases, leaving 6 bases of the junction unmatched. The germline V gene encodes CDR1 DFQATT and CDR2 SNEGSKA (reference sequence). The CDR3 contains 15 residues. CDR3 sequence: CSARDPGTVKNIQYF. The CDR3 DNA reads as TGCAGTGCTAGAGATCCCGGGACAGTAAAAAACATTCAGTACTTC.

Only a few counts were recorded for this clonotype. This rearrangement joins TRBV12-3 or TRBV12-4 to TRBJ2-7, with TRBD1 as a possible D gene (6 bases). The ends were cut back, 6 bases at V and 3 bases at J, with 9 bases in the middle. The CDR3 length is 12 residues. The CDR3 is CASSRGNYEQYF. As DNA, the CDR3 is TGTGCCAGCAGCAGGGGCAACTACGAGCAGTACTTC.

This clonotype was counted many times. Germline is not matched at one junction end, which may reflect a read error. The V and J genes are TRBV5-1 and TRBJ2-7, with a weak D call TRBD1 (5 bases). The CDR3 is made up of 12 amino acids. In germline, CDR1 is SGHRS, CDR2 YFSETQ. DNA for the CDR3: TGTGCCAGCAGCTCTCAGGGATACGAGCAGTACTTC. Its protein is CASSSQGYEQYF.

The chain joins TRBV12-3 or TRBV12-4 to TRBJ2-5, with D tentatively TRBD1 or TRBD2 (5 bases each). This CDR3 comprises 17 residues. V was clipped by 6 bases and J by 5 bases, with 25 bases between them. The CDR3 region has the DNA TGTGCCAGCAGCCTAGGGACGTCCGGGCGCCTGAGCGAGACCCAGTACTTC. Its translation: CASSLGTSGRLSETQYF.

This clonotype was picked up many times. CDR3 protein: CSAIQGGRETQYF. CDR3 in DNA: TGCAGTGCGATACAGGGGGGGCGAGAGACCCAGTACTTC. This chain connects TRBV20-1 to TRBJ2-5; D perhaps matches TRBD1 (8 bases). CDR3 length: 13 amino acids. In germline, CDR1 is DFQATT, CDR2 SNEGSKA (reference sequence). The germline V and J ends were trimmed by 6 bases and 4 bases, with 15 bases remaining between them.

A few counts support this clonotype. The chain uses TRBV18 and TRBJ2-1, with D perhaps TRBD2 (5 bases). Trimming shortened V by 3 bases and J by 0 bases, and 9 bases separated the two germline ends. The CDR3 covers 15 residues. Looked up from germline, CDR1 is KGHSH and CDR2 is LQKENI. CDR3 protein: CASSPGGGSYNEQFF. Written as DNA, the CDR3 is TGTGCCAGCTCACCCGGCGGAGGCTCCTACAATGAGCAGTTCTTC. The full variable domain, completed using reference TRBV18 and TRBJ2-1, is NAGVMQNPRHLVRRRGQEARLRCSPMKGHSHVYWYRQLPEEGLKFMVYLQKENIIDESGMPKERFSAEFPKEGPSILRIQQVVRGDSAAYFCASSPGGGSYNEQFFGPGTRLTVL.

The genes are TRBV12-3 or TRBV12-4 and TRBJ2-7; D gene ambiguous. Trimming pared 1 base from V and 6 bases from J, leaving 10 bases between. This CDR3 has 13 amino acids. The CDR3 region has the DNA TGTGCCAGCAGTTTAGACAGTTTTATCGAGCAGTACTTC. Translation: CASSLDSFIEQYF.

This clonotype was observed many times. The chain couples TRBV3-1 to TRBJ2-7; no reliable D call. This CDR3 is 14 amino acids long. V gave up 2 bases and J gave up 8 bases, with 16 bases separating them. The germline CDR1 and CDR2 sequences are LGHDT and YNNKEL (reference sequence). The CDR3 loop reads CASSQPGGQGKQYF. The CDR3 DNA is TGTGCCAGCAGCCAACCGGGCGGCCAAGGGAAGCAGTACTTC.

This clonotype has at least ten counts. The chain carries TRBV28 and TRBJ2-5; TRBD1 or TRBD2 may be the D gene (6 bases each). CDR1 and CDR2 from the germline V gene are MDHEN and SYDVKM. V gave up 6 bases and J gave up 3 bases, with 11 bases separating them. The CDR3 has 13 amino acids. CDR3 sequence: CASREGGKETQYF. In DNA form, the CDR3 reads TGTGCCAGCAGGGAGGGGGGCAAAGAGACCCAGTACTTC. Looking up the rest from reference TRBV28 and TRBJ2-5 gives the full variable domain: DVKVTQSSRYLVKRTGEKVFLECVQDMDHENMFWYRQDPGLGLRLIYFSYDVKMKEKGDIPEGYSVSREKKERFSLILESASTNQTSMYLCASREGGKETQYFGPGTRLLVL.